The rows below give T cell receptor beta chains drawn from one sample of a study of blood T cell repertoires in COVID-19. Using immunoSEQ multiplex PCR, the repertoire was profiled, and TCRdb retains in-frame clones only, with some absent. The sample has around 60,000 clones, approximately 88% seen once. The sequencing input was peripheral blood. The receptors come from a man aged 50 to 59 with active COVID-19. The CDR3 runs from the conserved cysteine through the conserved F or W. The D gene is left open where the match is weak. Part of the rows lack a size; the others show once, few, many or a class for expanded clones.

cdr3_aa cdr3_nt j_call v_call clone_size cdr3_length d_call
CASSVSPQMSSGNTIYF TGTGCCAGCAGCGTATCTCCGCAGATGTCCTCTGGAAACACCATATATTTT TRBJ1-3 TRBV9 NA 17 NA
CASSVDPGDTGELFF TGTGCCAGCAGCGTAGACCCGGGGGACACCGGGGAGCTGTTTTTT TRBJ2-2 TRBV9 once 15 NA
CSADRTGSGYTF TGCAGCGCCGACCGAACGGGGTCCGGCTACACCTTC TRBJ1-2 TRBV29-1 NA 12 NA
CASSEARGTEAFF TGTGCCAGCAGTGAAGCGCGGGGGACTGAAGCTTTCTTT TRBJ1-1 TRBV6-1 NA 13 NA
CASRETSGGLYNEQFF TGTGCCAGCAGGGAGACTAGCGGGGGGCTCTACAATGAGCAGTTCTTC TRBJ2-1 TRBV2 NA 16 TRBD2
CASSARTGGTGELFF TGTGCCAGCAGTGCTCGGACAGGGGGCACCGGGGAGCTGTTTTTT TRBJ2-2 TRBV25-1 NA 15 TRBD1
CASSLIVGGAKTQYF TGTGCCAGCAGCTTAATTGTTGGGGGCGCGAAGACCCAGTACTTC TRBJ2-5 TRBV7-9 NA 15 NA
CASSYTVSTGELFF TGTGCCAGCAGCTACACCGTCAGCACCGGGGAGCTGTTTTTT TRBJ2-2 TRBV7-2 NA 14 NA
CAISDAPSEFDTQYF TGTGCCATCAGCGACGCCCCTAGTGAGTTCGATACGCAGTATTTT TRBJ2-3 TRBV10-3 NA 15 NA
CAWSIYGNTIYF TGTGCCTGGAGTATCTATGGAAACACCATATATTTT TRBJ1-3 TRBV30 once 12 NA
CASSPYRGQVYGYTF TGCGCCAGCAGCCCGTACAGGGGGCAGGTGTATGGCTACACCTTC TRBJ1-2 TRBV5-1 NA 15 TRBD1
CASKSNYGYTF TGCGCCAGCAAGAGTAACTATGGCTACACCTTC TRBJ1-2 TRBV5-1 NA 11 NA
CATSRGTASNQPQHF TGTGCCACCAGCAGAGGGACAGCAAGCAATCAGCCCCAGCATTTT TRBJ1-5 TRBV15 NA 15 NA
CATSRGTGSGEKLFF TGTGCCACCAGCAGAGGAACAGGATCAGGCGAAAAACTGTTTTTT TRBJ1-4 TRBV15 NA 15 NA
CASSPRQGGVSGELFF TGTGCCAGCTCACCACGACAGGGTGGGGTGTCCGGGGAGCTGTTTTTT TRBJ2-2 TRBV18 NA 16 TRBD1
CASRSGRYEQYF TGTGCCAGCAGGTCAGGAAGATACGAGCAGTACTTC TRBJ2-7 TRBV6-5 NA 12 NA
CASSSGDTQYF TGCGCCAGCAGTTCGGGGGATACGCAGTATTTT TRBJ2-3 TRBV5-1 NA 11 NA
CASSMTGNEQFF TGTGCCAGTAGTATGACAGGTAATGAGCAGTTCTTC TRBJ2-1 TRBV19 NA 12 NA
CASSPTLQGEQYF TGTGCCAGCAGCCCTACGCTACAGGGGGAGCAGTACTTC TRBJ2-7 TRBV6-2/TRBV6-3 once 13 TRBD1
CASGVSGGFLSYEQYF TGTGCTAGTGGCGTTAGCGGGGGGTTTCTCTCCTACGAGCAGTACTTC TRBJ2-7 TRBV12-5 NA 16 TRBD2
CSVLIDDRPLANYGYTF TGCAGCGTCCTCATCGACGACAGGCCGCTAGCTAACTATGGCTACACCTTC TRBJ1-2 TRBV29-1 NA 17 NA
CASSRGADTQYF TGTGCCAGCAGCAGGGGCGCAGATACGCAGTATTTT TRBJ2-3 TRBV5-6 NA 12 NA
CASSQNSQTEAFF TGTGCCAGCAGCCAAAACAGTCAGACTGAAGCTTTCTTT TRBJ1-1 TRBV14 NA 13 NA
CASSPRGASTDTQYF TGTGCCAGCAGCCCCCGGGGGGCTAGCACAGATACGCAGTATTTT TRBJ2-3 TRBV14 few 15 NA
CASSYGRTALTDTQYF TGTGCCAGCAGTTACGGGCGGACAGCTCTCACAGATACGCAGTATTTT TRBJ2-3 TRBV6-2/TRBV6-3 NA 16 NA
CASTLDNEQFF TGTGCCAGCACCCTCGACAATGAGCAGTTCTTC TRBJ2-1 TRBV7-9 NA 11 NA
CASSLSTGDNSPLHF TGCGCCAGCAGCTTGTCGACAGGGGATAATTCACCCCTCCACTTT TRBJ1-6 TRBV5-1 NA 15 TRBD1
CASSLGSTGFTEAFF TGTGCCAGCAGCTTGGGGTCCACAGGGTTCACTGAAGCTTTCTTT TRBJ1-1 TRBV5-5 once 15 NA
CASRRHHREKPLYYDYTF TGCGCCAGCAGACGCCACCACAGGGAAAAACCGCTTTACTACGACTACACCTTC TRBJ1-2 TRBV4-1 once 18 NA
CAWSGQGHQPQHF TGTGCCTGGTCGGGACAGGGCCATCAGCCCCAGCATTTT TRBJ1-5 TRBV30 few 13 TRBD1
CASSGPGPDRRQYF TGCGCCAGCAGTGGCCCGGGGCCAGACAGGCGGCAGTACTTC TRBJ2-7 TRBV10-1 NA 14 NA
CASSLTTGSLYEQYF TGCGCCAGCAGCCTTACGACAGGGTCGCTGTACGAGCAGTACTTC TRBJ2-7 TRBV5-1 NA 15 TRBD1
CASHSDRALFQPQHF TGTGCCAGCCACTCCGACAGGGCTCTCTTTCAGCCCCAGCATTTT TRBJ1-5 TRBV19 NA 15 TRBD1
CASSFGSGTEPYEQYF TGTGCCAGCAGCTTCGGCTCCGGGACAGAGCCCTACGAGCAGTACTTC TRBJ2-7 TRBV13 NA 16 TRBD1
CASSRTSTDTQYF TGTGCCAGCAGCCGCACTAGCACAGATACGCAGTATTTT TRBJ2-3 TRBV6-2/TRBV6-3 once 13 NA
CAWSVGGGTYEQYF TGTGCCTGGAGTGTAGGGGGGGGAACCTACGAGCAGTACTTC TRBJ2-7 TRBV30 NA 14 NA
CASSRRRGKLFF TGTGCCAGCAGTCGGCGACGGGGAAAACTGTTTTTT TRBJ1-4 TRBV25-1 NA 12 NA
CASARGLGYNEQFF TGTGCCAGCGCGAGGGGACTGGGATACAATGAGCAGTTCTTC TRBJ2-1 TRBV6-5 NA 14 NA
CASSSGGQNNEQFF TGTGCCAGCAGCTCAGGGGGACAGAACAATGAGCAGTTCTTC TRBJ2-1 TRBV11-3 NA 14 TRBD1
CASSSRDRAVEQYF TGTGCCAGCAGCAGCCGGGACAGGGCGGTCGAGCAGTACTTC TRBJ2-7 TRBV11-2 NA 14 TRBD1
CASSQAVTNYGYTF TGTGCCAGTAGTCAGGCAGTAACTAACTATGGCTACACCTTC TRBJ1-2 TRBV19 NA 14 NA
CASCSHDEQYF TGTGCCAGCTGCAGTCACGACGAGCAGTACTTC TRBJ2-7 TRBV6-5 NA 11 NA
CASSYGSTSEAFF TGTGCCAGCAGTTATGGGAGTACCTCTGAAGCTTTCTTT TRBJ1-1 TRBV6-6 NA 13 NA
CASSISGQSSGNTIYF TGTGCCAGTAGTATTTCGGGACAGAGCTCTGGAAACACCATATATTTT TRBJ1-3 TRBV19 NA 16 TRBD1
CASSLGQGKMNTEAFF TGCGCCAGCAGCCTAGGACAGGGTAAGATGAACACTGAAGCTTTCTTT TRBJ1-1 TRBV5-1 NA 16 TRBD1
CASTPREVTSGTLHF TGTGCCAGCACCCCCCGGGAAGTCACTAGTGGAACCCTCCACTTT TRBJ1-6 TRBV6-2/TRBV6-3 NA 15 NA
CASSQDSTGFSYEQYF TGCGCCAGCAGCCAAGATTCGACAGGATTCTCCTACGAGCAGTACTTC TRBJ2-7 TRBV4-1 NA 16 NA
CASSLDSGFQPQHF TGTGCCAGCAGCTTAGATTCAGGGTTTCAGCCCCAGCATTTT TRBJ1-5 TRBV11-2 NA 14 NA
CASSLEQETQYF TGTGCCAGCAGCTTGGAGCAAGAGACCCAGTACTTC TRBJ2-5 TRBV7-9 NA 12 NA
CASSPSGQAITEAFF TGTGCCAGCTCACCTTCGGGACAGGCTATAACTGAAGCTTTCTTT TRBJ1-1 TRBV18 NA 15 TRBD1
CASSLDRRMNTEAFF TGTGCCAGCAGCTTGGACAGACGTATGAACACTGAAGCTTTCTTT TRBJ1-1 TRBV7-9 once 15 NA
CASSLFSGETTGKDGYTF TGTGCCAGCAGCTTATTCTCTGGAGAAACGACAGGGAAGGATGGCTACACCTTC TRBJ1-2 TRBV7-2 NA 18 TRBD1